This entry lists 11 T cell receptor beta chains sequenced from one sample in a study of Ad26.COV2.S vaccination and SARS-CoV-2 variants (dated by TCRdb to about 2021). The library relied on the immunoSEQ multiplex PCR assay. As stored in TCRdb, this immuneACCESS dataset retains in-frame rearrangements with V and J assigned. A fraction of the clones does not appear; measured against another copy, unresolved V genes explain less than half of the discrepancy, and the remainder lacks a known reason. Across this sample there are about 400,000 clones, with about four fifths seen only once. Nearly 7.5% of the sample belongs to the ten largest clones. Reading the label with the study, this specimen's treatment or condition is: 15 to 20 received Ad26.COV2.S at low or high dose, single or two shots; about 5 received placebo; per-sample allocation not given. For vaccine and placebo recipients, repertoires were sequenced using samples collected on day 63 after the first injection.

Material: peripheral blood, obtained in a trial of Ad26.COV2.S vaccine versus placebo. The receptors originated from a person between 18 and 59 years old who received the Ad26.COV2.S COVID-19 vaccine or a placebo.

The CDR3 nucleotides are TGCAGCGTAGTTGTCTCTGGCACTGAAGCTTTCTTT. This sequence encodes CSVVVSGTEAFF. The chain joins TRBV29-1 to TRBJ1-1; D remains ambiguous. Germline V gene lookup returns CDR1 SQVTM and CDR2 ANQGSEA. Trimming stripped 6 bases from V and 4 bases from J, with 12 bases between. This CDR3 comprises 12 residues.

This clone was seen a few times. The chain is built from TRBV7-6 and TRBJ1-2; the match to TRBD1 covers 7 bases. J lost 6 bases, V lost 0 bases, and 7 bases had no gene match. Germline values: CDR1 SGHVS, CDR2 FNYEAQ. The CDR3 has 15 amino acids. The CDR3 sequence is CASSLAPGGGDGYTF. For the CDR3, the DNA is TGTGCCAGCAGCTTAGCCCCAGGGGGGGGAGATGGCTACACCTTC.

J is TRBJ1-3 and V is TRBV4-1; D is possibly TRBD1 (5 bases). With 2 bases removed from V and 1 base from J, the gap between germline ends came to 18 bases. Germline-derived CDR1 and CDR2 are MGHRA and YSYEKL. The length of the CDR3 is 18 residues. CDR3 in DNA: TGCGCCAGCAGCCAATTCGGACACAAGTATTTATCTGGAAACACCATATATTTT. Translation gives CASSQFGHKYLSGNTIYF.

This chain uses TRBV19 with TRBJ1-2; D remains unclear. The CDR3 runs to 14 residues. V was pared by 5 bases and J by 8 bases, with 18 bases between. The germline V gene encodes CDR1 LNHDA and CDR2 SQIVND (reference sequence). CDR3 protein: CASSHAGLYMGYTF. DNA of the CDR3: TGTGCCAGTAGTCACGCGGGCCTCTACATGGGCTACACCTTC.

The V gene is TRBV9, the J gene TRBJ2-2; TRBD1 might be the D (7 bases). There are 16 residues in the CDR3. Between the trimmed V and J ends, which lost 1 base and 7 bases, there was a span of 17 bases. The germline gives CDR1 SGDLS, CDR2 YYNGEE. The DNA for the CDR3 is TGTGCCAGCAGCGTAAACCCAGGGGGGAGGAGCGGGGAGCTGTTTTTT. This sequence encodes CASSVNPGGRSGELFF.

The CDR3 sequence: CASSPGRDEKLFF. DNA of the CDR3: TGTGCCAGCTCACCGGGGAGGGATGAAAAACTGTTTTTT. This sequence joins TRBV18 and TRBJ1-4; D gene ambiguous. V was shortened by 3 bases and J by 6 bases, with 8 bases between the two germline ends. CDR3 length: 13 residues. Germline V gene sequence: CDR1 KGHSH, CDR2 LQKENI.

The genes are TRBV7-8 and TRBJ1-6; D might be TRBD1 (5 bases). Between the trimmed V and J ends, which lost 1 base and 11 bases, there was a span of 15 bases. Germline V gene data show CDR1 as SGHVS and CDR2 as FQNEAQ. This CDR3 region has 15 residues. The CDR3 loop is CASSLGGTQFTPLHF. In DNA form, the CDR3 reads TGTGCCAGCAGCTTAGGCGGGACCCAATTTACACCCCTCCACTTT. Based on the CDR3 plus reference TRBV7-8 and TRBJ1-6, the full variable domain is GAGVSQSPRYKVAKRGQDVALRCDPISGHVSLFWYQQALGQGPEFLTYFQNEAQLDKSGLPSDRFFAERPEGSVSTLKIQRTQQEDSAVYLCASSLGGTQFTPLHFGNGTRLTVT.

V usage is TRBV2 and J usage is TRBJ2-1; 13 positions agree with TRBD2. CDR3 length equals 16 residues. V was pared by 5 bases and J by 10 bases, with 11 bases of the junction left unmatched. Germline V lookup: CDR1 SNHLY, CDR2 FYNNEI. The CDR3 bases are TGTGCCAGCAGTCTCACTAGCGGGAGGGCGGCTGGGGAGCAGTTCTTC. Translated: CASSLTSGRAAGEQFF.

V gene TRBV5-4 combines with J gene TRBJ1-5; D call uncertain. Deletions cut 0 bases from V and 7 bases from J, with 8 bases between. There are 13 residues in the CDR3. Germline CDR1 reads SGHNT; CDR2 reads YYREEE (reference sequence). The CDR3 bases are TGTGCCAGCAGCTTGGGGGTGGAGCAGCCCCAGCATTTT. Translation gives CASSLGVEQPQHF.

The rearrangement uses TRBV6-5 and TRBJ1-6, with TRBD1 matching 10 bases. Germline V gene sequence: CDR1 MNHEY, CDR2 SVGAGI. Trimming cost V 8 bases and J 9 bases; bases outside gene matches: 7. This CDR3 has 14 residues. This chain's CDR3 is CASVRDRGISPLHF. In DNA, the CDR3 is TGTGCCAGCGTTCGGGACAGGGGAATTTCACCCCTCCACTTT.

This sequence joins TRBV3-1 (or the pseudogene TRBV3-2) and TRBJ2-7; D unresolved. This CDR3 is built from 15 residues. Trimming stripped 0 bases from V and 0 bases from J, with 9 bases between. Per germline, CDR1 LGHDT and CDR2 YNNKEL (reference sequence). The CDR3 coding sequence is TGTGCCAGCAGCCAAGATCCCGGTCCCTCCTACGAGCAGTACTTC. It specifies CASSQDPGPSYEQYF.